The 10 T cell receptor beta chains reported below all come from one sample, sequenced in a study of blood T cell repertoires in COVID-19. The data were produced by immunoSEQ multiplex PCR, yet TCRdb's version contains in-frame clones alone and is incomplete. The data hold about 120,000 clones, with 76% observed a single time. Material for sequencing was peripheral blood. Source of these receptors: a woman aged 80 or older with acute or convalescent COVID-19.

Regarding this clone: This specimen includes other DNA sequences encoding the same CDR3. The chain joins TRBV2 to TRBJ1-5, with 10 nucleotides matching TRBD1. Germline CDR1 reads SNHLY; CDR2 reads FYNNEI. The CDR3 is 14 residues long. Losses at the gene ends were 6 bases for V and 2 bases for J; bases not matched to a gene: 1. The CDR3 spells CASSGTGGNQPQHF. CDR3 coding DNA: TGTGCCAGCAGCGGGACAGGGGGCAATCAGCCCCAGCATTTT. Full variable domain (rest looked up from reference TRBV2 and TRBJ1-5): EPEVTQTPSHQVTQMGQEVILRCVPISNHLYFYWYRQILGQKVEFLVSFYNNEISEKSEIFDDQFSVERPDGSNFTLKIRSTKLEDSAMYFCASSGTGGNQPQHFGDGTRLSIL.

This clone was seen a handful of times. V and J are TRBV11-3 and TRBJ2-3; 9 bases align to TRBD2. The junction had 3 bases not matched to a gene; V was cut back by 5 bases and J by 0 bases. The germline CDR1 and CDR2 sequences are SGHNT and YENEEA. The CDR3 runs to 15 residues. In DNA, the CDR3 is TGTGCCAGCAGCCGGACTAGCGCGAGCACAGATACGCAGTATTTT. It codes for CASSRTSASTDTQYF.

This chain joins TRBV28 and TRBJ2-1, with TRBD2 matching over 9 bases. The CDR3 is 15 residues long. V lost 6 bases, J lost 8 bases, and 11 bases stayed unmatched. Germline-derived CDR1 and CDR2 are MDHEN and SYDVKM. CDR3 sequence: CASSSWGTSSDEQFF. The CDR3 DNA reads TGTGCCAGCAGCTCGTGGGGGACTAGCTCCGATGAGCAGTTCTTC.

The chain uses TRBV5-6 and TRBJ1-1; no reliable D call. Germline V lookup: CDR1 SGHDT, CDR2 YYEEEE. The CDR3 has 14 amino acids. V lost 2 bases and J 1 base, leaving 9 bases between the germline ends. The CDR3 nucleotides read TGTGCCAGCAGCTTAGAACACGCGAACACTGAAGCTTTCTTT. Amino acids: CASSLEHANTEAFF.

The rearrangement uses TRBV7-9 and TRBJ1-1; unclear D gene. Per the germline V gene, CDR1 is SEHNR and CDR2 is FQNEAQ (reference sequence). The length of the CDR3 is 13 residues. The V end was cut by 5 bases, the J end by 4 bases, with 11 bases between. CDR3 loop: CASSPVGVTEAFF. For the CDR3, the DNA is TGTGCCAGCAGCCCCGTTGGAGTCACTGAAGCTTTCTTT.

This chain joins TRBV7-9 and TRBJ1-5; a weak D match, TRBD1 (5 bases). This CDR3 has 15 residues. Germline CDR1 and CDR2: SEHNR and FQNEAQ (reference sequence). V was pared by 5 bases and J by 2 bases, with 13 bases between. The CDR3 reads CASSKGELGNQPQHF. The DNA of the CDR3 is TGTGCCAGCAGCAAAGGGGAGTTAGGCAATCAGCCCCAGCATTTT.

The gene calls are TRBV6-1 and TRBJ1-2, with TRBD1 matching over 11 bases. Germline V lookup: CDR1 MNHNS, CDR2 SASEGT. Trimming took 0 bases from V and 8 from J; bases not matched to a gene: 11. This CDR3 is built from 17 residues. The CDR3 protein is CASSEAWTGGPPRGYTF. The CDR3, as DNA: TGTGCCAGCAGTGAAGCTTGGACAGGGGGCCCCCCCCGGGGCTACACCTTC.

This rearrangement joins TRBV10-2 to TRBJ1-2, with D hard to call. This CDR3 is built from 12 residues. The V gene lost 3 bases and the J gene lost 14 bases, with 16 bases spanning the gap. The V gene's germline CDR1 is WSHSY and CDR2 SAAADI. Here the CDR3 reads CASSDGVQASTF. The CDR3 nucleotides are TGCGCCAGCAGTGACGGGGTCCAGGCTAGTACCTTC.

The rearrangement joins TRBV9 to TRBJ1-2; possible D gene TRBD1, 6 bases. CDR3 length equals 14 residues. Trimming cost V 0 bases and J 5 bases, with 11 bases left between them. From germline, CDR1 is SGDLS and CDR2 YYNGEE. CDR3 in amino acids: CASSVATGSYGYTF. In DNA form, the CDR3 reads TGTGCCAGCAGCGTAGCTACAGGGTCGTATGGCTACACCTTC.

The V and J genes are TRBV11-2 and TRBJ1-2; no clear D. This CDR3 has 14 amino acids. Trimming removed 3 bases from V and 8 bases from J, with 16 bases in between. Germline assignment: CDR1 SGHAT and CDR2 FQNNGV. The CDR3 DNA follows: TGTGCCAGCAGCTTCGAGGGTGGAATAACCGGCTACACCTTC. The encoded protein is CASSFEGGITGYTF.